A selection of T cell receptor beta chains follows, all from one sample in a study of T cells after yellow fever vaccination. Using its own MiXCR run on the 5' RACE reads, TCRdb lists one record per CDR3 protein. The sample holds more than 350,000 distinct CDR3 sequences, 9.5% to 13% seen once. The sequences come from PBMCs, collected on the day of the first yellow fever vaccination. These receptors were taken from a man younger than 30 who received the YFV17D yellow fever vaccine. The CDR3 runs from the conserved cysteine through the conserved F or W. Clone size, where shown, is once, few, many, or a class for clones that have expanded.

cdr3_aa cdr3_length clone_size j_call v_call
CASSLTDTEAFF 12 many TRBJ1-1 TRBV3-1
CASAPAVSRSYEQYF 15 - TRBJ2-7 TRBV5-1
CASSNRVSSPLHF 13 many TRBJ1-6 TRBV7-2
CASSLGQVVNYGYTF 15 - TRBJ1-2 TRBV4-3
CASSPPTKMGEQYF 14 - TRBJ2-7 TRBV18
CASSSQGTGKETQYF 15 - TRBJ2-5 TRBV7-2
CATKGLAGSVTDTQYF 16 few TRBJ2-3 TRBV10-3
CASRGRAGPPDTQYF 15 - TRBJ2-3 TRBV5-4
CASSGAGWPNSPLHF 15 few TRBJ1-6 TRBV25-1
CSVGGVGFEQFF 12 - TRBJ2-1 TRBV29-1
CSARDYSGTSGGASRTGELFF 21 - TRBJ2-2 TRBV20-1
CASSLATHRLAGAPPQYF 18 - TRBJ2-3 TRBV7-2
CASSLVLGDTQYF 13 few TRBJ2-3 TRBV7-6
CAGRLAENTGELFF 14 - TRBJ2-2 TRBV25-1
CASSLPTGFGETQYF 15 few TRBJ2-5 TRBV7-9
CASSFSIVAEKLFF 14 few TRBJ1-4 TRBV7-9
CASSLSQGLTTNEKLFF 17 - TRBJ1-4 TRBV5-1
CASTRTATSYNSPLHF 16 - TRBJ1-6 TRBV6-1
CSAGKGGGGDTQYF 14 - TRBJ2-3 TRBV29-1
CASNPGAGEQYF 12 few TRBJ2-7 TRBV2
CASSVPRGHLVNTGELFF 18 few TRBJ2-2 TRBV7-6
CASSPLGGSDTGELFF 16 - TRBJ2-2 TRBV7-3
CASTIGLAGPTDTQYF 16 many TRBJ2-3 TRBV6-1
CASSRGQGGNEQYF 14 few TRBJ2-7 TRBV18
CASSEALRARTGELFF 16 few TRBJ2-2 TRBV6-1
CAISELTKRETGELFF 16 few TRBJ2-2 TRBV10-3